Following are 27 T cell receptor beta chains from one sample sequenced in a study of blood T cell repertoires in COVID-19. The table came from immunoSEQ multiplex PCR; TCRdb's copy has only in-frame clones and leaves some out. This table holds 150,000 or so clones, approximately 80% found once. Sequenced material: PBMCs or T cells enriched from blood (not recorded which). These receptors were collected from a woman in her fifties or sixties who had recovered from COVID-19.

For the CDR3, the DNA is TGCGCCAGCAGCTTGGAGACACCAGCTCAGGAGACCCAGTACTTC. This encodes CASSLETPAQETQYF. The V and J genes are TRBV5-1 and TRBJ2-5, with no clear D. Trimming removed 0 bases at V and 5 bases at J, with 14 bases between. Per the germline V gene, CDR1 is SGHRS and CDR2 is YFSETQ. The CDR3 sequence is 15 residues long.

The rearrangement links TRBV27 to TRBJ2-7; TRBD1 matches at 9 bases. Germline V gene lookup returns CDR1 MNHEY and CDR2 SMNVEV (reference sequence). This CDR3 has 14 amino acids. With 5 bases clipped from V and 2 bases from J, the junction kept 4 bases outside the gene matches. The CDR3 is CASSPTGGPYEQYF. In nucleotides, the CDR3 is TGTGCCAGCAGTCCTACAGGGGGCCCCTACGAGCAGTACTTC.

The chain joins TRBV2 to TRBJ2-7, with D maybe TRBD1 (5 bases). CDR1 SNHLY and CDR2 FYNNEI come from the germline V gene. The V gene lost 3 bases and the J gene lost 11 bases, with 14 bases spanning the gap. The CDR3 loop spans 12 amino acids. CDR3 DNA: TGTGCCAGCAGTGAGGACATCATAGCTGAGTACTTC. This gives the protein CASSEDIIAEYF.

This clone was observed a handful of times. The CDR3 spells CASTEGATYNSPLHF. CDR3 sequence (DNA): TGTGCCAGCACCGAGGGGGCAACCTATAATTCACCCCTCCACTTT. The gene calls are TRBV6-5 and TRBJ1-6; TRBD1 matches 7 bases. The V gene end was trimmed by 7 bases and the J gene end by 2 bases; junction bases not matched to a gene: 5. Germline V gene sequence: CDR1 MNHEY, CDR2 SVGAGI. The CDR3 is 15 residues long.

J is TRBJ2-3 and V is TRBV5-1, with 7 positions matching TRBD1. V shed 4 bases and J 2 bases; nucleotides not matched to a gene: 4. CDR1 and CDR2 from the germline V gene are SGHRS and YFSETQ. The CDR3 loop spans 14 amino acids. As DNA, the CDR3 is TGCGCCAGCAGCCCGACAGGGCCCACAGATACGCAGTATTTT. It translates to CASSPTGPTDTQYF.

CDR3 protein: CATSLFGTGNEKLFF. The CDR3 nucleotides read TGTGCCACCAGCCTCTTCGGGACAGGGAATGAAAAACTGTTTTTT. This chain connects TRBV15 to TRBJ1-4, with 9 bases matching TRBD1. V lost 5 bases and J lost 5; bases outside the gene matches: 6. This CDR3 comprises 15 residues. Germline V CDR1 and CDR2: LNHNV, YYDKDF (reference sequence).

In DNA form, the CDR3 reads TGTGCCAGCTCACGAACGACGGAGGATAAAGCCAAAAACATTCAGTACTTC. It translates to CASSRTTEDKAKNIQYF. The J gene is TRBJ2-4, the V gene TRBV18, with D possibly matching TRBD2 (5 bases). Trimming shortened V by 4 bases and J by 0 bases, and 16 bases separated the two germline ends. The CDR3 contains 17 residues. Germline-derived CDR1 and CDR2 are KGHSH and LQKENI. Full variable domain (outside the CDR3, taken from reference TRBV18 and TRBJ2-4): NAGVMQNPRHLVRRRGQEARLRCSPMKGHSHVYWYRQLPEEGLKFMVYLQKENIIDESGMPKERFSAEFPKEGPSILRIQQVVRGDSAAYFCASSRTTEDKAKNIQYFGAGTRLSVL.

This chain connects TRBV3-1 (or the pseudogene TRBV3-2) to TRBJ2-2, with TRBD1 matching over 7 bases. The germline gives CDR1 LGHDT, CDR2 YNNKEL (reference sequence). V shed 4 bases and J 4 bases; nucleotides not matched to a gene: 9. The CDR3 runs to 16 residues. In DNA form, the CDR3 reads TGTGCCAGCAGCCCTAGATCGACAGGGTTCACCGGGGAGCTGTTTTTT. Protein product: CASSPRSTGFTGELFF.

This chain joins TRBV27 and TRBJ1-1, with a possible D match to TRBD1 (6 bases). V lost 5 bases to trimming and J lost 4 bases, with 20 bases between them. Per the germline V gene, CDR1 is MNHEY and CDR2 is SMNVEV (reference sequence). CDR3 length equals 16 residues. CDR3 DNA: TGTGCCAGCAGTAAAGCGGGGGCGCATAGGGGCACTGAAGCTTTCTTT. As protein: CASSKAGAHRGTEAFF.

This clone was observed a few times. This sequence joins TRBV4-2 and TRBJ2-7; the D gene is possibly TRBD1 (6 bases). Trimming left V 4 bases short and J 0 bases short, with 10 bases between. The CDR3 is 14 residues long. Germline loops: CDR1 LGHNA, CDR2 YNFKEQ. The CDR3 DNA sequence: TGTGCCAGCAGCCCCCCAGGGGCCTCCTACGAGCAGTACTTC. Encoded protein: CASSPPGASYEQYF.

The CDR3: CASSGQRPERDYGYTF. In DNA, the CDR3 is TGTGCCAGCTCTGGACAGCGTCCTGAAAGGGACTATGGCTACACCTTC. The chain has TRBV2 and TRBJ1-2; a weak D match, TRBD1 (6 bases). This CDR3 is 16 amino acids long. Germline values: CDR1 SNHLY, CDR2 FYNNEI. The V end lost 8 bases, the J end lost 3 bases, and 22 bases lay between the germline ends. Complete variable domain (other parts from reference TRBV2 and TRBJ1-2): EPEVTQTPSHQVTQMGQEVILRCVPISNHLYFYWYRQILGQKVEFLVSFYNNEISEKSEIFDDQFSVERPDGSNFTLKIRSTKLEDSAMYFCASSGQRPERDYGYTFGSGTRLTVV.

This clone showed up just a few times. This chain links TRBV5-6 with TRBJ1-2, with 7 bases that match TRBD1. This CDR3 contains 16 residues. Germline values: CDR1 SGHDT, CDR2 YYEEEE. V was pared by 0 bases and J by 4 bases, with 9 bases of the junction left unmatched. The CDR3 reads CASSLGDRATLYGYTF. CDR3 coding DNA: TGTGCCAGCAGCTTGGGTGACAGGGCGACCCTCTATGGCTACACCTTC.

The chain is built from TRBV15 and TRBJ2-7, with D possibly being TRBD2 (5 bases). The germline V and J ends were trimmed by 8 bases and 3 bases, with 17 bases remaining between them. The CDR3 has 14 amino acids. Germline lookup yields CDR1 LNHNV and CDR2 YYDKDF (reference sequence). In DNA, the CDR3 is TGTGCCACCCGGTCCGGGGAAAGTTACTACGAGCAGTACTTC. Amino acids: CATRSGESYYEQYF.

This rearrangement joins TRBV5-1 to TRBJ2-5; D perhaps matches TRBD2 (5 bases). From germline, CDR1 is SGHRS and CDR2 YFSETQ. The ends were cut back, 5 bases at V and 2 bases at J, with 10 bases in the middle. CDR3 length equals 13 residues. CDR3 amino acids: CASRIASQETQYF. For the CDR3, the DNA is TGCGCCAGCAGGATAGCGAGTCAAGAGACCCAGTACTTC.

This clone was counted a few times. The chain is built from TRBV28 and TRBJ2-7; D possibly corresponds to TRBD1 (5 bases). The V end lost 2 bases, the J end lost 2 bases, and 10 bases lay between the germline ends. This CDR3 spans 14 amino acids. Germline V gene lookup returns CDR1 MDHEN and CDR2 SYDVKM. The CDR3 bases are TGTGCCAGCAGTTTAAGGGGTGGAACCTACGAGCAGTACTTC. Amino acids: CASSLRGGTYEQYF.

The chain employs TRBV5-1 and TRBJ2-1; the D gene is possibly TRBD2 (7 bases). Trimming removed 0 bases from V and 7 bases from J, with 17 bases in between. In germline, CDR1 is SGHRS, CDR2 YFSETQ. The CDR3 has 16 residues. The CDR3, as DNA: TGCGCCAGCAGCTTGGCCACGGGGGGCTACCAAAATGAGCAGTTCTTC. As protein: CASSLATGGYQNEQFF.

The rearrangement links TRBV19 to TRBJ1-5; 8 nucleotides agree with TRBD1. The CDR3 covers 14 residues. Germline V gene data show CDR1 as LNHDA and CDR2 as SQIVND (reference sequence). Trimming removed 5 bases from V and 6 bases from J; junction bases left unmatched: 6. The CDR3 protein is CASSATGARQPQHF. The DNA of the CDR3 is TGTGCCAGTAGTGCGACAGGGGCACGTCAGCCCCAGCATTTT.

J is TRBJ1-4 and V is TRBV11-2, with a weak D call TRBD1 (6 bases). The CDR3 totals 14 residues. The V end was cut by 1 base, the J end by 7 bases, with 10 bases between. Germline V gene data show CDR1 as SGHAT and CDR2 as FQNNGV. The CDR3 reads CASSLGSRGEKLFF. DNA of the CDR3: TGTGCCAGCAGCTTAGGTTCCAGGGGTGAAAAACTGTTTTTT.

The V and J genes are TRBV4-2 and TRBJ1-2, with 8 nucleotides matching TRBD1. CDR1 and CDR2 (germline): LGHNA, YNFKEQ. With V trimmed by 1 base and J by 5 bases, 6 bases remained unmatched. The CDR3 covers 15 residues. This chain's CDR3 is CASSQAPGGVYGYTF. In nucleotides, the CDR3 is TGTGCCAGCAGCCAAGCCCCAGGGGGCGTTTATGGCTACACCTTC.

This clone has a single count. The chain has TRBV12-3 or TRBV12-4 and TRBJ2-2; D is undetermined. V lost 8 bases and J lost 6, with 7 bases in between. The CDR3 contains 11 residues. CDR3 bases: TGTGCCAGCTCATGGCCCGGGGAGCTGTTTTTT. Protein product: CASSWPGELFF.

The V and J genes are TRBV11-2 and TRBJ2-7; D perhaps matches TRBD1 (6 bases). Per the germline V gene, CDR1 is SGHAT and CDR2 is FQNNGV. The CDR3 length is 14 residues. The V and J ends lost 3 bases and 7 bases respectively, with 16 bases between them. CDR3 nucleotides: TGTGCCAGCAGCTTGGGGCAGGGGATAAGGGAGCAGTACTTC. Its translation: CASSLGQGIREQYF.

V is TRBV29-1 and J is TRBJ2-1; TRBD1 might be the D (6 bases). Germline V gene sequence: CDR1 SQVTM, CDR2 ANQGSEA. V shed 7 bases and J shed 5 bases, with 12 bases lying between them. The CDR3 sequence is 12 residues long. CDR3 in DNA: TGCAGCGGCCGGGACAATAACAATGAGCAGTTCTTC. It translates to CSGRDNNNEQFF.

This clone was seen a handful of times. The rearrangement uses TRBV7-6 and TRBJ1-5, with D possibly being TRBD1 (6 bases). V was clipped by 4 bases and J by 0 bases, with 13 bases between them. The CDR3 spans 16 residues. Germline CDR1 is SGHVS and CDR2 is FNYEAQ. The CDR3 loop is CASSSGTGNSNQPQHF. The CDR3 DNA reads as TGTGCCAGCAGCTCGGGAACAGGGAATAGCAATCAGCCCCAGCATTTT. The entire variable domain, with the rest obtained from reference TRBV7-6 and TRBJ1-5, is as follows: GAGVSQSPRYKVTKRGQDVALRCDPISGHVSLYWYRQALGQGPEFLTYFNYEAQQDKSGLPNDRFSAERPEGSISTLTIQRTEQRDSAMYRCASSSGTGNSNQPQHFGDGTRLSIL.

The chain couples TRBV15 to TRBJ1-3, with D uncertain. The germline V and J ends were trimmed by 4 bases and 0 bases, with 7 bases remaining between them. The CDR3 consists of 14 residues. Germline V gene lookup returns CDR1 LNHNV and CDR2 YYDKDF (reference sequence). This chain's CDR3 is CATSKMSSGNTIYF. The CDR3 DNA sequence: TGTGCCACCAGCAAAATGAGCTCTGGAAACACCATATATTTT.

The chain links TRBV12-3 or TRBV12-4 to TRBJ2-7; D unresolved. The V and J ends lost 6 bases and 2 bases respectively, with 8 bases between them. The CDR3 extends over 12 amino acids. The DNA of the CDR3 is TGTGCCAGCAGCTTTACAGCCTACGAGCAGTACTTC. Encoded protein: CASSFTAYEQYF.

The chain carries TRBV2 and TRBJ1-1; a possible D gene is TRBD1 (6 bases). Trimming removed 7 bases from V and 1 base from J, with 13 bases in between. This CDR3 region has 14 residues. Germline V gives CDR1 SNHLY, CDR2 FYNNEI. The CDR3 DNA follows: TGTGCCAGCAAAATGACAGGAACGAACACTGAAGCTTTCTTT. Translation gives CASKMTGTNTEAFF.

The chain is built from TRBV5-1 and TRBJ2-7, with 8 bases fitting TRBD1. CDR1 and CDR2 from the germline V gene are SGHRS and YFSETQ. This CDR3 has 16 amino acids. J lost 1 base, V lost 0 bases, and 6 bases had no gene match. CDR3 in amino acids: CASSLAGQEPSYEQYF. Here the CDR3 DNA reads TGCGCCAGCAGCTTGGCGGGACAGGAACCGTCCTACGAGCAGTACTTC.